One sample yielded the 4 T cell receptor beta chains listed below, sequenced in a study of kidney transplant recipient with SARS-CoV-2 infection. TCRdb reprocessed the reads with MiXCR, giving one entry per CDR3 protein. The table records 200,000 to 250,000 distinct CDR3 sequences, 29% of them present only once. Sequencing was performed on a blood sample, taken at baseline and on approximately day 120 from a kidney transplant recipient. The origin of the receptors is a male patient aged 25-45 years who had COVID-19 and was a kidney transplant recipient. Some T cells may be transferred from the graft donor.

There are a few counts of this clonotype. The chain links TRBV7-3 to TRBJ2-6; the D is unclear. The CDR3 extends over 18 amino acids. V was cut by 8 bases and J by 5 bases, with 25 bases left in between. The V gene's germline CDR1 is SGHTA and CDR2 FQGTGA. CDR3 protein: CASGVWRRLQSRANVLTF. CDR3 DNA: TGTGCCAGCGGCGTGTGGAGACGCTTACAAAGTCGGGCCAACGTCCTGACTTTC.

On this clonotype: A much larger clone sits a single nucleotide away, making a read error possible. This chain joins TRBV9 and TRBJ1-5; D is perhaps TRBD1 (5 bases). There are 14 residues in the CDR3. V lost 7 bases to trimming and J lost 0 bases, with 11 bases between them. Germline V gene sequence: CDR1 SGDLS, CDR2 YYNGEE. CDR3 residues: CASGPGVSNQPQHF. The CDR3 DNA is TGTGCCAGCGGCCCGGGGGTTAGCAATCAGCCCCAGCATTTT.

Regarding this clonotype: A much larger clone is a single base away; this may be a read error. This chain uses TRBV20-1 with TRBJ1-4; 8 nucleotides line up with TRBD1. CDR1 is DFQATT and CDR2 is SNEGSKA in the germline V gene (reference sequence). The trim removed 6 bases at V and 5 bases at J, leaving 2 bases unmatched. This CDR3 has 12 amino acids. The CDR3 reads CSAGQENEKLFF. CDR3 nucleotides: TGCAGTGCGGGACAGGAGAATGAAAAACTGTTTTTT.

This clonotype was detected ten times or more. The V and J genes are TRBV16 and TRBJ1-2; no definite D call. The CDR3 extends over 17 amino acids. CDR1 and CDR2 from the germline V gene are KGHSY and FQNENV. Trimming removed 4 bases from V and 4 bases from J, with 22 bases in between. The CDR3 region is CASSLGRVVRKTYGYTF. The CDR3 region has the DNA TGTGCCAGCAGCCTTGGTAGGGTCGTTAGAAAGACCTATGGCTACACCTTC.